A single sample gave rise to the 28 T cell receptor beta chains below, sequenced in a study of STAT5B mutations in CD4+ large granular lymphocyte leukemia. Clones were read by immunoSEQ multiplex PCR, and TCRdb kept only the in-frame ones, dropping some. This table holds about 48,000 clones, about 70% found once. The sample was CD4+ T cells from blood buffy coats. Source of these receptors: a human donor in good health.

V and J are TRBV30 and TRBJ2-1; 10 positions agree with TRBD2. Germline V lookup: CDR1 GTSNPN, CDR2 SVGIG (reference sequence). J lost 7 bases, V lost 3 bases, and 9 bases had no gene match. The CDR3 totals 15 residues. CDR3 DNA: TGTGCCTGGAGGGGAGCGGGGGGGCCAAAGAATGAGCAGTTCTTC. It encodes CAWRGAGGPKNEQFF.

The chain has TRBV18 and TRBJ2-7, with 7 bases fitting TRBD1. This CDR3 region has 17 residues. Germline V gene sequence: CDR1 KGHSH, CDR2 LQKENI. J was trimmed by 3 bases and V by 4 bases; bases with no gene match: 15. The CDR3 protein is CASSRFVLRGTDYEQYF. Here the CDR3 DNA reads TGTGCCAGCTCACGATTTGTCCTGAGAGGGACAGACTACGAGCAGTACTTC.

The rearrangement uses TRBV18 and TRBJ1-1; D not certain. The length of the CDR3 is 15 residues. CDR1 KGHSH and CDR2 LQKENI come from the germline V gene. Trimming took off 0 bases at V and 0 bases at J, with 8 bases between the two ends. The DNA for the CDR3 is TGTGCCAGCTCACCACCGAACAGCCTGAACACTGAAGCTTTCTTT. Translated: CASSPPNSLNTEAFF.

The chain employs TRBV6-1 and TRBJ2-2; 11 bases map to TRBD2. V lost 6 bases to trimming and J lost 6 bases; unmatched junction nucleotides: 6. Germline V lookup: CDR1 MNHNS, CDR2 SASEGT. The CDR3 loop spans 15 amino acids. The CDR3 nucleotides read TGTGCCAGCAGCGCCACTAGCGGGGGAGCCGGGGAGCTGTTTTTT. Translating gives CASSATSGGAGELFF.

The chain carries TRBV19 and TRBJ1-2; D possibly corresponds to TRBD1 (5 bases). V gave up 6 bases and J gave up 0 bases, with 14 bases separating them. Germline values: CDR1 LNHDA, CDR2 SQIVND (reference sequence). The CDR3 totals 15 residues. CDR3 loop: CASRTTGSPNYGYTF. CDR3 coding DNA: TGTGCCAGTAGGACAACAGGATCCCCTAACTATGGCTACACCTTC.

This clone has only one observation. The gene calls are TRBV18 and TRBJ2-2; D is undetermined. The CDR3 has 16 amino acids. Germline CDR1 and CDR2: KGHSH and LQKENI. V shed 1 base and J shed 1 base, with 10 bases lying between them. CDR3 in amino acids: CASSPLETWNTGELFF. The CDR3 coding sequence is TGTGCCAGCTCACCACTCGAGACATGGAACACCGGGGAGCTGTTTTTT.

The rearrangement links TRBV29-1 to TRBJ1-1, with 11 nucleotides matching TRBD1. Trimming took 7 bases from V and 10 from J; bases not matched to a gene: 5. The CDR3 runs 11 residues. Germline lookup yields CDR1 SQVTM and CDR2 ANQGSEA. The CDR3 DNA is TGCAGCGCGGACAGGGGGCTGTTAGCTTTCTTT. As protein: CSADRGLLAFF.

In its sample, this clone was seen a few times. The chain couples TRBV30 to TRBJ1-6; D is unresolved. The CDR3 covers 17 residues. Trimming removed 0 bases at V and 5 bases at J, with 17 bases between. Germline V gene lookup returns CDR1 GTSNPN and CDR2 SVGIG (reference sequence). This CDR3 is CAWSVYLEPVNNSPLHF. CDR3 coding DNA: TGTGCCTGGAGTGTATATCTGGAGCCAGTAAATAATTCACCCCTCCACTTT.

The chain uses TRBV7-3 and TRBJ2-5, with a tentative D call TRBD2 (5 bases). V gave up 4 bases and J gave up 7 bases, with 13 bases separating them. This CDR3 has 13 residues. Per the germline V gene, CDR1 is SGHTA and CDR2 is FQGTGA. CDR3 in DNA: TGTGCCAGCAGCTACGATGAGGCGGGGACCCAGTACTTC. It is translated as CASSYDEAGTQYF.

The genes are TRBV21-1 and TRBJ1-2. TRBV21-1 is listed as a pseudogene. This CDR3 has 14 amino acids. CDR3: CASSNAGVNYGYTF. The CDR3 coding sequence is TGTGCCAGCAGCAATGCGGGGGTCAACTATGGCTACACCTTC.

The genes are TRBV7-9 and TRBJ2-5; D possibly matches TRBD1 or TRBD2 (5 bases each). This CDR3 is 16 amino acids long. The V end lost 4 bases, the J end lost 2 bases, and 17 bases lay between the germline ends. From germline, CDR1 is SEHNR and CDR2 FQNEAQ (reference sequence). The CDR3 sequence: CASSYHMGTVQETQYF. CDR3 coding DNA: TGTGCCAGCAGCTATCACATGGGGACCGTACAAGAGACCCAGTACTTC.

The gene calls are TRBV6-5 and TRBJ2-5; D possibly corresponds to TRBD1 (6 bases). CDR3 size: 12 residues. CDR1 MNHEY and CDR2 SVGAGI come from the germline V gene. Trimming stripped 4 bases from V and 4 bases from J, with 7 bases between. In DNA, the CDR3 is TGTGCCAGCAGTTGGGGGCCAGAGACCCAGTACTTC. Translated, it gives CASSWGPETQYF.

The rearrangement links TRBV6-6 to TRBJ1-6, with a tentative D call TRBD1 (6 bases). This CDR3 contains 13 residues. Trimming cost V 2 bases and J 10 bases, with 9 bases left between them. Germline assignment: CDR1 MNHNY and CDR2 SVGAGI (reference sequence). As DNA, the CDR3 is TGTGCCAGCAGTTACAACAGGGAATCACCCCTCCACTTT. Protein product: CASSYNRESPLHF.

This clone was picked up a small number of times. The gene calls are TRBV11-2 and TRBJ2-3, with 11 bases that match TRBD2. V lost 5 bases, J lost 3 bases, and 4 bases stayed unmatched. The CDR3 has 15 amino acids. The V gene's germline CDR1 is SGHAT and CDR2 FQNNGV. The CDR3 DNA reads TGTGCCAGCAGCCCAACTAGCGGGGGAACAGATACGCAGTATTTT. It yields the protein CASSPTSGGTDTQYF.

The V call is TRBV6-1, the J call TRBJ1-4; 9 bases are a match to TRBD1. CDR3 length equals 15 residues. Germline V lookup: CDR1 MNHNS, CDR2 SASEGT. The V segment lost 7 bases and the J segment 4 bases; nucleotides outside the gene matches: 7. CDR3 DNA: TGTGCCAGCACCCTACAGGGGGCAGGTAATGAAAAACTGTTTTTT. Amino acid sequence: CASTLQGAGNEKLFF.

The V call is TRBV6-5, the J call TRBJ2-7; TRBD2 is a possible D gene (7 bases). CDR1 is MNHEY and CDR2 is SVGAGI in the germline V gene. The CDR3 consists of 15 residues. Trimming shortened V by 2 bases and J by 3 bases, and 14 bases separated the two germline ends. The CDR3 sequence is CASSYHLGGGYEQYF. The CDR3 DNA reads as TGTGCCAGCAGTTACCACCTGGGAGGGGGCTACGAGCAGTACTTC.

This clone was counted only a few times. The chain combines TRBV29-1 with TRBJ1-5; no clear D. The V gene lost 4 bases and the J gene lost 5 bases, with 9 bases spanning the gap. The CDR3 covers 12 residues. Germline assignment: CDR1 SQVTM and CDR2 ANQGSEA. The CDR3 sequence: CSVADYDQPQHF. For the CDR3, the DNA is TGCAGCGTTGCGGACTACGATCAGCCCCAGCATTTT.

This clone was seen a handful of times. The V call is TRBV18, the J call TRBJ2-2; 11 positions agree with TRBD1. Unmatched junction bases numbered 1, after V lost 0 bases and J lost 4 bases. The CDR3 length is 16 residues. Looked up from germline, CDR1 is KGHSH and CDR2 is LQKENI. As DNA, the CDR3 is TGTGCCAGCTCACCACCTGGGACAGGGGGCACCGGGGAGCTGTTTTTT. Its protein product is CASSPPGTGGTGELFF.

The chain has TRBV10-3 and TRBJ1-6; no clear D. Trimming left V 6 bases short and J 10 bases short, with 13 bases between. CDR3 size: 13 residues. In germline, CDR1 is ENHRY, CDR2 SYGVKD. The CDR3: CAISDTQRSPLHF. CDR3 nucleotides: TGTGCCATCAGCGACACTCAGAGGTCACCCCTCCACTTT.

This clone was seen a few times. The V gene is TRBV2, the J gene TRBJ2-7, with D tentatively TRBD2 (5 bases). The CDR3 consists of 13 residues. CDR1 is SNHLY and CDR2 is FYNNEI in the germline V gene. The V end was cut by 6 bases, the J end by 6 bases, with 15 bases between. The CDR3 loop is CASRSRGGFEQYV. CDR3 sequence (DNA): TGTGCCAGCAGATCCCGGGGTGGTTTCGAGCAGTACGTC.

Only a few counts were recorded for this clone. The chain couples TRBV19 to TRBJ2-1; possible D gene TRBD1, 5 bases. Trimming removed 5 bases at V and 8 bases at J, with 13 bases between. CDR1 is LNHDA and CDR2 is SQIVND in the germline V gene (reference sequence). This CDR3 is built from 13 residues. CDR3 in DNA: TGTGCCAGTAGTGGCAGGGTATTATATGAGCAGTTCTTC. Protein product: CASSGRVLYEQFF.

V usage is TRBV9 and J usage is TRBJ1-3, with D possibly TRBD1 on 5 matching bases. Trimming cost V 2 bases and J 0 bases, with 9 bases left between them. Per the germline V gene, CDR1 is SGDLS and CDR2 is YYNGEE. This CDR3 contains 15 residues. CDR3 sequence (DNA): TGTGCCAGCAGCGTTCAGGGCTTCTCTGGAAACACCATATATTTT. Translating gives CASSVQGFSGNTIYF.

The chain employs TRBV5-6 and TRBJ1-1; D is unresolved. The CDR3 spans 16 residues. In germline, CDR1 is SGHDT, CDR2 YYEEEE. Deletions cut 3 bases from V and 0 bases from J, with 15 bases between. CDR3 region: CASSSLGVDMNTEAFF. As DNA, the CDR3 is TGTGCCAGCAGCTCATTGGGCGTAGACATGAACACTGAAGCTTTCTTT.

This clone appeared a few times. The J gene is TRBJ1-6, the V gene TRBV6-6; 10 positions agree with TRBD1. The CDR3 consists of 15 residues. The germline V gene encodes CDR1 MNHNY and CDR2 SVGAGI (reference sequence). V lost 2 bases to trimming and J lost 8 bases; unmatched junction nucleotides: 3. In nucleotides, the CDR3 is TGTGCCAGCAGTTACCGGGACAGGGGTGATTCACCCCTCCACTTT. Translating gives CASSYRDRGDSPLHF.

This clone was detected only a few times. The V gene is TRBV19, the J gene TRBJ1-5, with a weak D call TRBD1 (5 bases). V was cut by 3 bases and J by 6 bases, with 12 bases left in between. The CDR3 loop spans 14 amino acids. Germline V lookup: CDR1 LNHDA, CDR2 SQIVND (reference sequence). The CDR3 sequence is CASSILGVGQPQHF. As DNA, the CDR3 is TGTGCCAGTAGTATTTTGGGGGTCGGTCAGCCCCAGCATTTT.

This chain connects TRBV6-5 to TRBJ2-7; weak D call: TRBD1 (6 bases). Germline CDR1 is MNHEY and CDR2 is SVGAGI. Trimming took 0 bases from V and 6 from J, leaving 12 bases between them. The CDR3 has 14 residues. This chain's CDR3 is CASSYSYRESEQYF. As DNA, the CDR3 is TGTGCCAGCAGTTACTCGTACAGGGAAAGCGAGCAGTACTTC.

The chain joins TRBV5-1 to TRBJ2-7, with D unclear. V lost 0 bases, J lost 4 bases, and 11 bases lay in between. Germline CDR1 is SGHRS and CDR2 is YFSETQ. The CDR3 contains 14 residues. CDR3 coding DNA: TGCGCCAGCAGCTTGGGGGCCACAACTTACGAGCAGTACGTC. This sequence encodes CASSLGATTYEQYV.

The J gene is TRBJ1-1, the V gene TRBV18; perhaps TRBD1 as D (6 bases). The V end was cut by 6 bases, the J end by 1 base, with 12 bases between. The V gene's germline CDR1 is KGHSH and CDR2 LQKENI. The CDR3 is made up of 14 amino acids. The CDR3 bases are TGTGCCAGCTCCCCGGGGGGGGCGAACACTGAAGCTTTCTTT. Translated: CASSPGGANTEAFF.